What follows are 25 T cell receptor beta chains derived from one specimen sequenced in a study of spatial heterogeneity in lung cancer. TCRdb processed the 5' RACE reads anew with MiXCR; each CDR3 protein has one entry. The sample carries some 10,000 distinct CDR3 sequences, roughly 22% recorded once. Time point indicated: blood at routine non-recurrence follow-up after resection. The specimen was PBMCs, collected at follow-up. The receptors were gathered from a male donor with early-stage non-small cell lung cancer.

In this sample, this clonotype is medium-sized (0.01 to 0.1%). The V and J genes are TRBV11-2 and TRBJ1-1; a weak D match, TRBD1 (5 bases). Germline V lookup: CDR1 SGHAT, CDR2 FQNNGV. V dropped 6 bases and J dropped 6 bases, with 20 bases sitting between them. This CDR3 spans 15 amino acids. The chain's CDR3 is CASSPAGRVDSEAFF. The CDR3 bases are TGTGCCAGCAGTCCCGCGGGCAGGGTCGACTCTGAAGCTTTCTTT.

This clonotype was picked up many times. This chain joins TRBV4-1 and TRBJ2-5, with TRBD2 matching 7 bases. The CDR3 covers 17 residues. CDR1 and CDR2 (germline): MGHRA, YSYEKL. V shed 1 base and J 6 bases; nucleotides not matched to a gene: 14. For the CDR3, the DNA is TGCGCCAGCAGCCAAGCGATTCCAGGGCGAGCGGGAAAGACCCAGTACTTC. Its translation is CASSQAIPGRAGKTQYF.

The chain couples TRBV20-1 to TRBJ2-7, with 10 nucleotides matching TRBD2. J was trimmed by 3 bases and V by 1 base; bases with no gene match: 6. CDR1 DFQATT and CDR2 SNEGSKA come from the germline V gene (reference sequence). CDR3 length equals 15 residues. The DNA for the CDR3 is TGCAGTGCTAGAGTCCCTAGCGGGAGTATCTACGAGCAGTACTTC. It specifies CSARVPSGSIYEQYF.

The chain has TRBV27 and TRBJ2-1, with D tentatively TRBD1 (6 bases). V was trimmed by 5 bases and J by 2 bases, leaving 10 bases between them. The CDR3 is 14 amino acids. CDR1 and CDR2 (germline): MNHEY, SMNVEV (reference sequence). The CDR3 is CASSHGQTYNEQFF. The CDR3 DNA reads as TGTGCCAGCAGTCACGGACAGACCTACAATGAGCAGTTCTTC.

Many counts were recorded for this clonotype. The chain is built from TRBV19 and TRBJ2-3; D may correspond to TRBD1 or TRBD2 (5 bases each). The CDR3 runs to 12 residues. Germline values: CDR1 LNHDA, CDR2 SQIVND (reference sequence). V was clipped by 10 bases and J by 10 bases, with 18 bases between them. CDR3 sequence: CATSEDLGAQYF. For the CDR3, the DNA is TGTGCCACCTCAGAGGATCTGGGGGCGCAGTATTTT.

This clonotype was seen ten or more times. The chain recombines TRBV4-1 with TRBJ1-6, with D possibly matching TRBD1 (5 bases). Trimming took off 0 bases at V and 7 bases at J, with 10 bases between the two ends. Germline values: CDR1 MGHRA, CDR2 YSYEKL. The length of the CDR3 is 15 residues. The DNA of the CDR3 is TGCGCCAGCAGCCAAGATGGTCGGGGGAATTCACCCCTCCACTTT. It specifies CASSQDGRGNSPLHF.

Points on this clonotype: Being one base from a much bigger clone, this may be a read error. The CDR3, as DNA: TGTGTCAGTTCACCGTCCTACGAGCAGTACTTC. This gives the protein CVSSPSYEQYF. The rearrangement joins TRBV28 to TRBJ2-7; D gene unclear. CDR3 length equals 11 residues. Germline V CDR1 and CDR2: MDHEN, SYDVKM.

This clonotype has ten or more counts. The gene calls are TRBV20-1 and TRBJ2-7; D uncertain. Trimming took off 6 bases at V and 0 bases at J, with 21 bases between the two ends. Germline assignment: CDR1 DFQATT and CDR2 SNEGSKA (reference sequence). The CDR3 loop spans 16 amino acids. In DNA form, the CDR3 reads TGCAGTGCCAGTGAAGTAAGACCATCGAGCTCCTACGAGCAGTACTTC. Residues: CSASEVRPSSSYEQYF.

This clonotype was seen repeatedly, ten times or more. V is TRBV14 and J is TRBJ2-1, with a tentative D call TRBD1 (5 bases). With 7 bases removed from V and 7 bases from J, the gap between germline ends came to 20 bases. The CDR3 runs to 15 residues. CDR1 is SGHDN and CDR2 is FVKESK in the germline V gene. The DNA of the CDR3 is TGTGCCAGCAATTCGCTAGGGCAGGGTGGTAATGAGCAGTTCTTC. Translated, it gives CASNSLGQGGNEQFF.

The V call is TRBV5-1, the J call TRBJ1-1; D ambiguous. The CDR3 consists of 15 residues. Trimming cost V 0 bases and J 3 bases, with 12 bases left between them. Germline V CDR1 and CDR2: SGHRS, YFSETQ. The chain's CDR3 is CASSLGVGLDTEAFF. The CDR3 bases are TGCGCCAGCAGCTTGGGTGTCGGGTTAGACACTGAAGCTTTCTTT. Complete variable domain (other parts from reference TRBV5-1 and TRBJ1-1): KAGVTQTPRYLIKTRGQQVTLSCSPISGHRSVSWYQQTPGQGLQFLFEYFSETQRNKGNFPGRFSGRQFSNSRSEMNVSTLELGDSALYLCASSLGVGLDTEAFFGQGTRLTVV.

The rearrangement links TRBV28 to TRBJ1-5, with D perhaps matching TRBD1 (6 bases). V was cut by 2 bases and J by 7 bases, with 6 bases left in between. The CDR3 covers 12 residues. The germline CDR1 and CDR2 sequences are MDHEN and SYDVKM. CDR3: CASSLRGQPQHF. As DNA, the CDR3 is TGTGCCAGCAGTTTAAGGGGGCAGCCCCAGCATTTT.

This chain links TRBV30 with TRBJ2-6; no clear D. Trimming cost V 0 bases and J 0 bases, with 6 bases left between them. CDR3 size: 15 residues. CDR1 is GTSNPN and CDR2 is SVGIG in the germline V gene (reference sequence). The CDR3 region is CAWSVLGSGANVLTF. In nucleotides, the CDR3 is TGTGCCTGGAGTGTACTCGGCTCTGGGGCCAACGTCCTGACTTTC.

The chain has TRBV29-1 and TRBJ1-1; maybe TRBD1 (6 bases). The CDR3 is 13 amino acids. The V gene's germline CDR1 is SQVTM and CDR2 ANQGSEA. Trimming stripped 6 bases from V and 0 bases from J, with 11 bases between. The CDR3 loop is CSVVTGLNTEAFF. Here the CDR3 DNA reads TGCAGCGTAGTTACAGGGTTGAACACTGAAGCTTTCTTT.

This clonotype was recorded at least ten times. The chain links TRBV9 to TRBJ2-2; D remains unclear. The germline V gene has CDR1 SGDLS and CDR2 YYNGEE. The length of the CDR3 is 15 residues. V dropped 0 bases and J dropped 1 base, with 7 bases sitting between them. In DNA form, the CDR3 reads TGTGCCAGCAGCGTAGCGGTGGTGAACACCGGGGAGCTGTTTTTT. It codes for CASSVAVVNTGELFF.

This clonotype has a count of ten or more. As DNA, the CDR3 is TGTGCCAGCAGCATGAGCGGGAGTGACACCGGGGAGCTGTTTTTT. It encodes CASSMSGSDTGELFF. The chain recombines TRBV7-9 with TRBJ2-2; 8 bases match TRBD2. V shed 5 bases, J shed 3 bases, and the junction held 5 bases outside the gene matches. The CDR3 totals 15 residues. In germline, CDR1 is SEHNR, CDR2 FQNEAQ (reference sequence).

This clonotype was counted only a few times. V and J are TRBV29-1 and TRBJ1-1, with 9 bases identical to TRBD1. There are 11 residues in the CDR3. CDR1 and CDR2 (germline): SQVTM, ANQGSEA. V lost 7 bases to trimming and J lost 4 bases; unmatched junction nucleotides: 1. The CDR3: CSADRGTEAFF. DNA for the CDR3: TGCAGCGCGGACAGGGGCACTGAAGCTTTCTTT.

V and J are TRBV7-2 and TRBJ2-3; 10 bases are a match to TRBD2. Germline CDR1 and CDR2: SGHTA and FQGNSA. The V segment lost 1 base and the J segment 7 bases; nucleotides outside the gene matches: 2. The CDR3 runs 14 residues. CDR3 bases: TGTGCCAGCAGCTTAGGGACTAGCGGTAATACGCAGTATTTT. Its translation: CASSLGTSGNTQYF. The full variable domain, rest sourced from reference TRBV7-2 and TRBJ2-3, is GAGVSQSPSNKVTEKGKDVELRCDPISGHTALYWYRQSLGQGLEFLIYFQGNSAPDKSGLPSDRFSAERTGGSVSTLTIQRTQQEDSAVYLCASSLGTSGNTQYFGPGTRLTVL.

This clonotype has only a few counts. The chain carries TRBV9 and TRBJ2-2, with a possible D match to TRBD2 (5 bases). This CDR3 is 14 amino acids long. The V end lost 7 bases, the J end lost 4 bases, and 14 bases lay between the germline ends. The germline CDR1 and CDR2 sequences are SGDLS and YYNGEE. The CDR3, as DNA: TGTGCCAGCGGGGAGACTACAATCACCGGGGAGCTGTTTTTT. This encodes CASGETTITGELFF.

The chain employs TRBV10-3 and TRBJ2-1; D call uncertain. The ends were cut back, 2 bases at V and 5 bases at J, with 13 bases in the middle. The length of the CDR3 is 15 residues. CDR1 is ENHRY and CDR2 is SYGVKD in the germline V gene. This CDR3 is CAISEAVRMDNEQFF. CDR3 sequence (DNA): TGTGCCATCAGTGAGGCAGTTAGGATGGACAATGAGCAGTTCTTC.

This clonotype has a count of ten or more. The chain combines TRBV19 with TRBJ2-6; perhaps D is TRBD1 or TRBD2 (5 bases each). Germline CDR1 is LNHDA and CDR2 is SQIVND (reference sequence). Trimming stripped 2 bases from V and 9 bases from J, with 14 bases between. The length of the CDR3 is 15 residues. The CDR3, as DNA: TGTGCCAGTAGTATAAGTAGCACGGGGCTCAACGTCCTGACTTTC. Amino acid sequence: CASSISSTGLNVLTF.

This clonotype was observed many times. This CDR3 reads CASRLLAGVSYNEQFF. DNA of the CDR3: TGTGCCAGCAGGCTACTAGCGGGAGTCTCCTACAATGAGCAGTTCTTC. V gene TRBV28 combines with J gene TRBJ2-1, with TRBD2 matching over 11 bases. This CDR3 is 16 amino acids long. CDR1 and CDR2 from the germline V gene are MDHEN and SYDVKM. The junction had 4 bases not matched to a gene; V was cut back by 6 bases and J by 0 bases.

The chain joins TRBV7-2 to TRBJ2-7; perhaps TRBD2 as D (5 bases). The CDR3 spans 12 residues. CDR1 is SGHTA, CDR2 FQGNSA, per germline. The V and J ends lost 4 bases and 4 bases respectively, with 8 bases between them. The CDR3 loop reads CASSSGVYEQYF. The CDR3 DNA is TGTGCCAGCAGCTCCGGGGTGTACGAGCAGTACTTC.

This clonotype was counted only a few times. This chain connects TRBV3-1 to TRBJ2-1, with 8 bases identical to TRBD2. Germline loops: CDR1 LGHDT, CDR2 YNNKEL (reference sequence). The V and J ends lost 2 bases and 7 bases, in that order; junction bases with no gene match: 7. The CDR3 extends over 15 amino acids. CDR3 sequence reads: CASSQTSGPGNEQFF. The CDR3 DNA reads as TGTGCCAGCAGCCAAACTAGCGGTCCGGGGAATGAGCAGTTCTTC.

This clonotype was picked up many times. This rearrangement joins TRBV28 to TRBJ1-4, with D possibly TRBD1 on 6 matching bases. Germline V gene lookup returns CDR1 MDHEN and CDR2 SYDVKM. There are 16 residues in the CDR3. The V end was cut by 7 bases, the J end by 4 bases, with 19 bases between. CDR3: CASTAGASWSNEKLFF. The CDR3, as DNA: TGTGCCAGCACCGCGGGGGCGAGCTGGAGTAATGAAAAACTGTTTTTT.

In its sample, this clonotype was seen many times. The chain carries TRBV18 and TRBJ1-1; D unclear. CDR3 length: 13 amino acids. Per germline, CDR1 KGHSH and CDR2 LQKENI. The ends were cut back, 7 bases at V and 4 bases at J, with 13 bases in the middle. This CDR3 is CASCDLVCTEAFF. The CDR3 region has the DNA TGTGCCAGCTGTGACCTCGTTTGCACTGAAGCTTTCTTT.